Each of the 14 T cell receptor beta chains below was sequenced from the same sample in a study of blood T cell repertoires in COVID-19. Profiled with immunoSEQ multiplex PCR; TCRdb holds only in-frame clones, not every one. The profile covers a few hundred thousand clones, with roughly 85% appearing a single time and roughly 3.7% taken by the ten largest. Input material: peripheral blood. The receptors were gathered from a woman under 30 with acute or convalescent COVID-19.

The chain recombines TRBV12-5 with TRBJ2-5; no reliable D call. With 2 bases removed from V and 4 bases from J, the gap between germline ends came to 5 bases. Germline V gene sequence: CDR1 LGHNT, CDR2 FRNRAP. The CDR3 length is 12 residues. CDR3 nucleotide sequence: TGTGCTAGTGGTTTGCTTTTAGAGACCCAGTACTTC. Translation: CASGLLLETQYF.

The chain recombines TRBV5-1 with TRBJ2-2, with 7 bases lining up with TRBD2. CDR1 is SGHRS, CDR2 YFSETQ, per germline. The junction had 10 bases not matched to a gene; V was cut back by 3 bases and J by 5 bases. CDR3 size: 16 residues. As DNA, the CDR3 is TGCGCCAGCAGCTCAACATCCGGGACTACTACCGGGGAGCTGTTTTTT. Translation: CASSSTSGTTTGELFF.

On this clone: This same CDR3 is encoded by further DNA sequences in the sample. The chain links TRBV5-1 to TRBJ1-2; 7 bases fit TRBD1. Germline V gene sequence: CDR1 SGHRS, CDR2 YFSETQ. V shed 0 bases and J 6 bases; nucleotides not matched to a gene: 2. This CDR3 is built from 13 residues. The CDR3 is CASSLGQGNGYTF. CDR3 nucleotide sequence: TGCGCCAGCAGCTTGGGACAGGGTAATGGCTACACCTTC.

V usage is TRBV13 and J usage is TRBJ1-2; TRBD1 matches 7 bases. The J segment lost 3 bases and the V segment lost 5 bases, leaving 3 bases of the junction unmatched. The CDR3 is 13 residues long. CDR1 is PRHDT and CDR2 is FYEKMQ in the germline V gene (reference sequence). The CDR3 sequence: CASSLGQDYGYTF. The CDR3 DNA follows: TGTGCCAGCAGCCTTGGACAGGACTATGGCTACACCTTC. The variable domain in full, completed from reference TRBV13 and TRBJ1-2, reads AAGVIQSPRHLIKEKRETATLKCYPIPRHDTVYWYQQGPGQDPQFLISFYEKMQSDKGSIPDRFSAQQFSDYHSELNMSSLELGDSALYFCASSLGQDYGYTFGSGTRLTVV.

The chain has TRBV28 and TRBJ2-7, with 11 bases matching TRBD2. With 11 bases clipped from V and 1 base from J, the junction kept 4 bases outside the gene matches. Germline lookup yields CDR1 MDHEN and CDR2 SYDVKM. The CDR3 loop spans 13 amino acids. CDR3 amino acids: CAVLAGESYEQYF. Here the CDR3 DNA reads TGTGCCGTACTAGCGGGAGAGTCCTACGAGCAGTACTTC.

This chain uses TRBV7-9 with TRBJ2-7; D remains ambiguous. Trimming removed 1 base at V and 6 bases at J, with 7 bases between. CDR3 length: 12 amino acids. Germline V CDR1 and CDR2: SEHNR, FQNEAQ (reference sequence). The CDR3 region has the DNA TGTGCCAGCAGCTTAGTAGAGAGCGAGCAGTACTTC. Encoded protein: CASSLVESEQYF.

A single count supports this clone. This chain links TRBV5-1 with TRBJ2-1; weak D call: TRBD2 (5 bases). The V gene lost 2 bases and the J gene lost 8 bases, with 14 bases spanning the gap. Per germline, CDR1 SGHRS and CDR2 YFSETQ. This CDR3 has 14 amino acids. The CDR3 here is CASSFQGSSDEQFF. CDR3 nucleotides: TGCGCCAGCAGCTTTCAAGGCAGTAGCGATGAGCAGTTCTTC.

The V gene is TRBV28, the J gene TRBJ2-1, with 7 nucleotides matching TRBD2. Looked up from germline, CDR1 is MDHEN and CDR2 is SYDVKM. There are 14 residues in the CDR3. V shed 5 bases, J shed 6 bases, and the junction held 7 bases outside the gene matches. This chain's CDR3 is CASSPRLASNEQFF. As DNA, the CDR3 is TGTGCCAGCAGTCCCCGACTAGCTTCCAATGAGCAGTTCTTC.

The J gene is TRBJ2-1, the V gene TRBV9; TRBD1 matches 7 bases. The CDR3 runs to 14 residues. Germline loops: CDR1 SGDLS, CDR2 YYNGEE. V shed 0 bases and J 7 bases; nucleotides not matched to a gene: 4. This chain's CDR3 is CASSVGGQLNEQFF. DNA of the CDR3: TGTGCCAGCAGCGTAGGGGGACAGTTAAATGAGCAGTTCTTC.

This chain joins TRBV5-6 and TRBJ1-6, with 12 bases lining up with TRBD1. The CDR3 runs 16 residues. Looked up from germline, CDR1 is SGHDT and CDR2 is YYEEEE. Germline trimming cut 2 bases from V and 6 bases from J; bases unmatched to any gene: 3. The CDR3 nucleotides are TGTGCCAGCAGCTTTCGGGACAGGGGGCGTAATTCACCCCTCCACTTT. This sequence encodes CASSFRDRGRNSPLHF. Full variable domain (outside the CDR3, taken from reference TRBV5-6 and TRBJ1-6): DAGVTQSPTHLIKTRGQQVTLRCSPKSGHDTVSWYQQALGQGPQFIFQYYEEEERQRGNFPDRFSGHQFPNYSSELNVNALLLGDSALYLCASSFRDRGRNSPLHFGNGTRLTVT.

The chain uses TRBV19 and TRBJ2-7; TRBD1 matches 7 bases. Germline V gene sequence: CDR1 LNHDA, CDR2 SQIVND (reference sequence). With 4 bases clipped from V and 0 bases from J, the junction kept 6 bases outside the gene matches. There are 15 residues in the CDR3. The CDR3 region has the DNA TGTGCCAGTAGTACCCAGACAGGGTCCTCCTACGAGCAGTACTTC. Translating it yields CASSTQTGSSYEQYF.

This chain links TRBV5-1 with TRBJ1-5; a possible D gene is TRBD1 (5 bases). The CDR3 contains 17 residues. Trimming removed 0 bases from V and 4 bases from J, with 17 bases in between. Germline CDR1 is SGHRS and CDR2 is YFSETQ. This CDR3 reads CASSLAYGNGTNQPQHF. CDR3 bases: TGCGCCAGCAGCTTGGCGTACGGGAATGGGACTAATCAGCCCCAGCATTTT.

This sequence joins TRBV5-1 and TRBJ1-1, with D perhaps matching TRBD1 (5 bases). Trimming removed 1 base from V and 8 bases from J, with 12 bases in between. The CDR3 has 13 residues. Germline assignment: CDR1 SGHRS and CDR2 YFSETQ. CDR3: CASSLIPNREAFF. CDR3 in DNA: TGCGCCAGCAGCTTGATCCCAAACAGGGAAGCTTTCTTT.

The chain has TRBV10-3 and TRBJ2-1, with 12 bases lining up with TRBD2. The V gene's germline CDR1 is ENHRY and CDR2 SYGVKD. V shed 5 bases, J shed 12 bases, and the junction held 8 bases outside the gene matches. The CDR3 is made up of 14 amino acids. CDR3 in amino acids: CAISYLAGGPGQFF. For the CDR3, the DNA is TGTGCCATCAGTTACCTAGCGGGAGGGCCCGGGCAGTTCTTC.